Here is one T cell receptor beta chain with its context. Its antigen is not yet known. Base qualities were left out, and no much larger clone turns up one base away. These data belong to a study of human T cells and chemical hapten exposure (TCRdb year 2021). About the full investigation: For sensitization, 2% DPC in acetone was applied to a 2 cm by 2 cm area of upper inner arm skin. Approximately 28 alopecia patients gave blood for TCR sequencing at one to four time points (pre-sensitization, 2, 6 and 24 weeks). Patient blood was sampled pre-sensitization (week 0) and at 2, 6 and about 24 weeks after DPC sensitization. Patients additionally received weekly therapeutic DPC doses to the scalp throughout the approximately 22-week study period. Libraries were pooled for sequencing, and per-sample TCR yields varied mainly because of small differences in library volumes within the pool. Patch testing on the upper back used Finn chambers containing 0.01% DPC, with scoring done after 6 days according to International Contact Dermatitis Research Group standards. Peripheral blood TCR repertoire changes were tracked in vivo in alopecia patients during primary and secondary sensitization to the hapten diphenylcyclopropenone (DPC). The patient cohort, mostly female, included alopecia areata with under or over 50% scalp involvement, alopecia totalis and alopecia universalis. What the authors observed across the whole study: Alopecia, a presumed autoimmune disease, was present in all patients, so the immune response of the patients might differ from that of healthy individuals. DPC sensitization did not change how many TCRs were above 1 in 1000 frequency, and no evidence was found of alterations in global repertoire structure. Patch test score correlated positively with the number of PT1 expanded TCRs, reaching significance at thresholds 8, 16 and 32 but not at 4. Expanded TCRs formed significantly more large CDR3 similarity clusters than pre-sensitization or healthy control sets, consistent with antigen-driven responses. Repeated subsampling changed both the strength of the expansion versus patch-test correlation and the threshold at which that correlation became significant.

The library was produced with RACE. The sequencer was a NextSeq 500. During library preparation, unique molecular identifiers were attached to individual cDNA molecules so that TCRs could be counted in a quantitative, reproducible way. From each blood RNA sample, both TCR alpha and TCR beta chains were sequenced. The original methods were these. A median of roughly 100,000 TCRs per sample was observed, with a range of 23,224 to 690,600. V, J and CDR3 annotation of the TCR reads was performed with the Decombinator software suite. For PS versus PT1 abundance plots, all samples were subsampled to the same number of TCRs (28,000). TCRs were defined as expanded if absent before sensitization and observed at least eight times at the 2-week time point. TCRdb itself trimmed the public reads at Q25 with fastp, ran MiXCR and retained productive beta chains. CDR3 protein duplicates are merged, each entry listing the most common genes and DNA. The V and J calls were not made by the authors but by TCRdb's processing. For this sample the table gives some 170,000 distinct CDR3 sequences, of which 25% to 35% were detected only once. Together, the top ten hold 2.1% of the sample.

Via the germline V gene, CDR1 is SQVTM and CDR2 ANQGSEA. Its CDR3 holds 15 amino acids, cysteine through phenylalanine. The retained sequence is limited to the CDR3, 45 bases, with the frame set at the first base. The germline ends are 19 bases apart after V is trimmed by 6 bases and J by 1 base. The meaning of the sample's time point label: patch test 3, about 24 weeks after DPC sensitization. The sample's treatment or condition label, in plain terms: therapeutic diphenylcyclopropenone sensitization with weekly scalp DPC. At every patch-test visit, the blood draw took place before the patch test was put on. To be eligible, patients had to be aged 18 to 70, diagnosed with alopecia and judged suitable for DPC therapy, while pregnant patients were excluded. Total RNA was isolated from unfractionated whole blood collected in Tempus Blood RNA tubes.

The chain links TRBV29-1 with TRBJ2-7, with the D gene tentatively TRBD1 or TRBD2, based on 5 matching bases in each. The source material was whole blood, sampled in connection with sensitization to the hapten diphenylcyclopropenone (DPC). This receptor was obtained from a young woman with alopecia areata. Some clones in this sample may be carry-over from other donors' samples. The CDR3 here reads CSVRGGRPRSYEQYF. The nucleotide sequence reads as follows: TGCAGCGTGAGGGGTGGCCGCCCGAGGTCCTACGAGCAGTACTTC.